The next 10 T cell receptor beta chains were all read from a single sample in a study of shared clonotypes between healthy human individuals (dated by TCRdb to 2018 to 2020). For the CD8 naive samples, CD45RO-negative cells were positively selected for CCR7, yielding a CD45RA+CCR7+ population from which TemRA cells were excluded. Library creation used the immunoSEQ multiplex PCR assay. Here the immuneACCESS table is served through TCRdb, limited to in-frame sequences with V and J called. Missing clones are a known gap in these copies; in checked studies unresolved V genes cover under half, and the rest lacks a known reason. Present in this sample are fewer than 700,000 clones, roughly 95% of which were seen just once. The ten largest make up about 0.11% of the sample. The sequencing sample was made of naive CD8+ T cells sorted from blood. Read against the paper, the sample's cell subset or site label means: CD45RA+CCR7+. The source is a woman aged 30 to 39 in good health.

The chain employs TRBV5-6 and TRBJ2-5, with TRBD2 matching over 7 bases. Germline CDR1 is SGHDT and CDR2 is YYEEEE. The CDR3 has 14 amino acids. Trimming cost V 4 bases and J 4 bases; bases outside gene matches: 7. CDR3 sequence reads: CASSLSTSIETQYF. The CDR3 nucleotides read TGTGCCAGCAGCCTCTCGACTAGCATAGAGACCCAGTACTTC.

The rearrangement joins TRBV5-4 to TRBJ2-7, with 9 bases lining up with TRBD1. The CDR3 contains 14 residues. Germline CDR1 reads SGHNT; CDR2 reads YYREEE (reference sequence). Unmatched junction bases numbered 7, after V lost 4 bases and J lost 5 bases. The CDR3 region is CASSGRTGVHEQYF. CDR3 bases: TGTGCCAGCAGCGGGAGGACAGGGGTCCACGAGCAGTACTTC.

V is TRBV6-5 and J is TRBJ2-7, with TRBD1 as a possible D gene (6 bases). The ends were cut back, 0 bases at V and 0 bases at J, with 12 bases in the middle. The CDR3 covers 16 residues. Germline loops: CDR1 MNHEY, CDR2 SVGAGI. CDR3 sequence reads: CASSYSRQVGSYEQYF. The DNA for the CDR3 is TGTGCCAGCAGTTACTCCCGACAGGTTGGCTCCTACGAGCAGTACTTC.

This clone was found a few times. The J gene is TRBJ1-2, the V gene TRBV27, with 8 bases matching TRBD1. V shed 5 bases, J shed 6 bases, and the junction held 5 bases outside the gene matches. The CDR3 loop spans 13 amino acids. Germline V CDR1 and CDR2: MNHEY, SMNVEV (reference sequence). The CDR3 region is CASSPMTGDGYTF. CDR3 DNA: TGTGCCAGCAGTCCTATGACAGGGGATGGCTACACCTTC.

This chain connects TRBV11-2 to TRBJ2-7, with TRBD1 identical over 12 bases. CDR1 and CDR2 from the germline V gene are SGHAT and FQNNGV. J lost 6 bases, V lost 1 base, and 13 bases had no gene match. CDR3 size: 18 residues. CDR3 loop: CASSLGTTGQGALGEQYF. For the CDR3, the DNA is TGTGCCAGCAGCTTAGGAACAACGGGACAGGGGGCTTTGGGCGAGCAGTACTTC.

The chain is built from TRBV28 and TRBJ2-5; 7 nucleotides line up with TRBD2. Per germline, CDR1 MDHEN and CDR2 SYDVKM. The CDR3 totals 14 residues. Trimming took 7 bases from V and 2 from J; bases not matched to a gene: 7. The CDR3 region is CASKGLAVQETQYF. Written as DNA, the CDR3 is TGTGCCAGCAAGGGGCTAGCGGTACAAGAGACCCAGTACTTC.

This chain uses TRBV27 with TRBJ1-1, with D perhaps matching TRBD1 (6 bases). CDR1 is MNHEY, CDR2 SMNVEV, per germline (reference sequence). CDR3 size: 15 residues. V lost 6 bases and J 0 bases, leaving 14 bases between the germline ends. The CDR3 region is CASRRGTGMNTEAFF. Here the CDR3 DNA reads TGTGCCAGCAGAAGGGGCACAGGGATGAACACTGAAGCTTTCTTT.

The genes are TRBV5-1 and TRBJ2-7; D is unclear. The V end lost 0 bases, the J end lost 1 base, and 11 bases lay between the germline ends. CDR1 is SGHRS and CDR2 is YFSETQ in the germline V gene. The CDR3 sequence is 15 residues long. As DNA, the CDR3 is TGCGCCAGCAGCTTGGCCGCGACTCCTTCCTACGAGCAGTACTTC. It encodes CASSLAATPSYEQYF.

The chain is built from TRBV5-4 and TRBJ2-5, with 10 bases that match TRBD2. The CDR3 has 15 amino acids. With 5 bases clipped from V and 1 base from J, the junction kept 5 bases outside the gene matches. The V gene's germline CDR1 is SGHNT and CDR2 YYREEE (reference sequence). As DNA, the CDR3 is TGTGCCAGCAGTCTTAGCGGGAGGCTCCAAGAGACCCAGTACTTC. Protein product: CASSLSGRLQETQYF.

In nucleotides, the CDR3 is TGTGCCAGTAGAAGTCGAGGGGCAAGCGGCACTGAAGCTTTCTTT. It codes for CASRSRGASGTEAFF. The V call is TRBV19, the J call TRBJ1-1, with D perhaps TRBD1 (5 bases). This CDR3 is built from 15 residues. V was clipped by 6 bases and J by 4 bases, with 18 bases between them. Germline values: CDR1 LNHDA, CDR2 SQIVND (reference sequence).